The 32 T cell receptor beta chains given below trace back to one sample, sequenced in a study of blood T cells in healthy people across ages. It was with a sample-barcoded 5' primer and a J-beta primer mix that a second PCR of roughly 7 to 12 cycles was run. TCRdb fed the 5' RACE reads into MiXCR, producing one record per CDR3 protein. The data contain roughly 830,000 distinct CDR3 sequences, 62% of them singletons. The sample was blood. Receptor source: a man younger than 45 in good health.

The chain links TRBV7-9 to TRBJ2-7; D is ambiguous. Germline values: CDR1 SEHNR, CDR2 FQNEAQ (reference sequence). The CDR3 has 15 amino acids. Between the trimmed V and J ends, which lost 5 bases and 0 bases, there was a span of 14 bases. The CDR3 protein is CASSPLIGSSYEQYF. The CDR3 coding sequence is TGTGCCAGCAGCCCGCTGATAGGTAGCTCCTACGAGCAGTACTTC.

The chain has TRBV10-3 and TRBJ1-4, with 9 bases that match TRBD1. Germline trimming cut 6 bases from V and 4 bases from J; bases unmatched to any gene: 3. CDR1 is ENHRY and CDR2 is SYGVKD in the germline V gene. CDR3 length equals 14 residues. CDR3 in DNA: TGTGCCATCAGCTTGGGACAGGGTAATGAAAAACTGTTTTTT. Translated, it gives CAISLGQGNEKLFF.

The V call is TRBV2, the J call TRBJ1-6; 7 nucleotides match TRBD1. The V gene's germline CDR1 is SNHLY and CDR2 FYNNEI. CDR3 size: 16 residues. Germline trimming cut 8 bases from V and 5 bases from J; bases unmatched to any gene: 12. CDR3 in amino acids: CASATQGMIHNSPLHF. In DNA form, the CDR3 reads TGTGCCAGCGCAACACAGGGGATGATTCATAATTCACCCCTCCACTTT. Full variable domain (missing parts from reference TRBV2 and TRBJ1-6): EPEVTQTPSHQVTQMGQEVILRCVPISNHLYFYWYRQILGQKVEFLVSFYNNEISEKSEIFDDQFSVERPDGSNFTLKIRSTKLEDSAMYFCASATQGMIHNSPLHFGNGTRLTVT.

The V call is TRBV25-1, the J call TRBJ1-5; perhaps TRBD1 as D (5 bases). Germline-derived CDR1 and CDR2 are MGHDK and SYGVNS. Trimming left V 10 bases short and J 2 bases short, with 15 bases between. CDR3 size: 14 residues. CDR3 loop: CATIPQDRNQPQHF. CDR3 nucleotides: TGTGCCACCATCCCACAGGACCGCAATCAGCCCCAGCATTTT.

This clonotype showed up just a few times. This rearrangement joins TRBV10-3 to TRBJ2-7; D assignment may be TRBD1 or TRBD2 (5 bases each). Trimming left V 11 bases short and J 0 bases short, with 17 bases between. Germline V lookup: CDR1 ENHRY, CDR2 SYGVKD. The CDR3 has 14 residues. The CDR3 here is CASLSGPLSYEQYF. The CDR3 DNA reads TGTGCCTCTCTTTCGGGACCCCTCTCCTACGAGCAGTACTTC.

The CDR3 sequence: CASSQDLGQGDGYTF. The CDR3 DNA is TGCGCCAGCAGCCAAGATCTGGGACAGGGAGATGGCTACACCTTC. The chain joins TRBV4-3 to TRBJ1-2, with 9 bases fitting TRBD1. The CDR3 is made up of 15 amino acids. The V and J ends lost 0 bases and 6 bases, in that order; junction bases with no gene match: 5. Germline lookup yields CDR1 LGHNA and CDR2 YSLEER.

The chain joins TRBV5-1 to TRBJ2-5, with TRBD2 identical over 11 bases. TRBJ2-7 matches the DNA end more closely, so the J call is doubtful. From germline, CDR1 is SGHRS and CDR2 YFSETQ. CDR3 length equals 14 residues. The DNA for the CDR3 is TGCGCCAGCAGCAAAGGGACTAGCGGCTACGAGCAGTACTTC. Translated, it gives CASSKGTSGYEQYF.

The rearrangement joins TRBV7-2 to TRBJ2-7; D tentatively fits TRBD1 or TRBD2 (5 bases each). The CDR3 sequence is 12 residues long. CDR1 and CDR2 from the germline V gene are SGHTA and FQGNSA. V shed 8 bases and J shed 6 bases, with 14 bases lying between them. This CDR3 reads CASSARGLEQYF. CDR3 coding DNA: TGTGCCAGCTCTGCGAGGGGCCTCGAGCAGTACTTC.

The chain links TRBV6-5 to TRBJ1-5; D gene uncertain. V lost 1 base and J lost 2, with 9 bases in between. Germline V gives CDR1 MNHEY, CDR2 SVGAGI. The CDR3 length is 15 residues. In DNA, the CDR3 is TGTGCCAGCAGTTACTTTCCCGGAGGCAATCAGCCCCAGCATTTT. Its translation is CASSYFPGGNQPQHF.

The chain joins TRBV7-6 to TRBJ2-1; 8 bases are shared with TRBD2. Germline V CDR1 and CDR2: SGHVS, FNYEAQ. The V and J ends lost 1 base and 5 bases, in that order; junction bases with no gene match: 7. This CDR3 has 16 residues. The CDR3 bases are TGTGCCAGCAGCTTAGTATGGAGCGGGGGTGACAATGAGCAGTTCTTC. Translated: CASSLVWSGGDNEQFF.

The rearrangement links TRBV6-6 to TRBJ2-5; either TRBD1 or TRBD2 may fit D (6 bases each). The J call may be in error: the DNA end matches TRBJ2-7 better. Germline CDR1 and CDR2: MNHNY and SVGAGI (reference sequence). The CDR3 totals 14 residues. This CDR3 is CASSYIGGQYEQYF. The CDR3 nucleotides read TGTGCCAGCAGTTACATAGGGGGGCAATACGAGCAGTACTTC.

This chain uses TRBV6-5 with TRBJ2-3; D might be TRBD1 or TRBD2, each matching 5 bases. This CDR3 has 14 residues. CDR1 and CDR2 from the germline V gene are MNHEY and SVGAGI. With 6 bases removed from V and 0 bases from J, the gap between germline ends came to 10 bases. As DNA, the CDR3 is TGTGCCAGCAGACGGGACGGAAGCACAGATACGCAGTATTTT. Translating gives CASRRDGSTDTQYF.

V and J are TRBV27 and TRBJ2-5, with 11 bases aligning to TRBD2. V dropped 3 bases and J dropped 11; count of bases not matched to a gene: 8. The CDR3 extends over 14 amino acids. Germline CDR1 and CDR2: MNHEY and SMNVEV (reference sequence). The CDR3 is CASSFSGGACEQYF. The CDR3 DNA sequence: TGTGCCAGCAGTTTTAGCGGGGGGGCTTGTGAGCAGTACTTC.

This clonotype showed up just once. Here the CDR3 DNA reads TGCAGTTCCTTAGCGGGATACACAGATACGCAGTATTTT. Translating gives CSSLAGYTDTQYF. The chain combines TRBV20-1 with TRBJ2-3, with TRBD2 matching over 8 bases. The V gene end was trimmed by 8 bases and the J gene end by 2 bases; junction bases not matched to a gene: 6. CDR3 length equals 13 residues. Germline CDR1 reads DFQATT; CDR2 reads SNEGSKA (reference sequence).

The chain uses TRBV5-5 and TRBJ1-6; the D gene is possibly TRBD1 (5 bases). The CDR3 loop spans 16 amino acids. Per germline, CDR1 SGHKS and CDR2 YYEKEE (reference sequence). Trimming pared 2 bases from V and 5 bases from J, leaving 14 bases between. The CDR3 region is CASSFSTTANNSPLHF. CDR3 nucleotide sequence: TGTGCCAGCAGCTTTTCAACGACAGCAAATAATTCACCCCTCCACTTT. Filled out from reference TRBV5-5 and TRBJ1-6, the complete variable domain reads DAGVTQSPTHLIKTRGQQVTLRCSPISGHKSVSWYQQVLGQGPQFIFQYYEKEERGRGNFPDRFSARQFPNYSSELNVNALLLGDSALYLCASSFSTTANNSPLHFGNGTRLTVT.

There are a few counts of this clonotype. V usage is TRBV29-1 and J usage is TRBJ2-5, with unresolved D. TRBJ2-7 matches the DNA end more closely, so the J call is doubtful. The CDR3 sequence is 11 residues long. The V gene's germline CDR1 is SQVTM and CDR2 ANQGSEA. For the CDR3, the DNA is TGCAGCGTTGAGGGCCGGTACGAGCAGTACTTC. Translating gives CSVEGRYEQYF.

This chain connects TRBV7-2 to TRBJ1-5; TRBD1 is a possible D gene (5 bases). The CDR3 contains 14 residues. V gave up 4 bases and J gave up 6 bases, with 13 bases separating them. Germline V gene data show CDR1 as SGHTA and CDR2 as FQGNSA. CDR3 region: CASSYMGLAQPQHF. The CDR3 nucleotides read TGTGCCAGCAGCTATATGGGACTCGCTCAGCCCCAGCATTTT.

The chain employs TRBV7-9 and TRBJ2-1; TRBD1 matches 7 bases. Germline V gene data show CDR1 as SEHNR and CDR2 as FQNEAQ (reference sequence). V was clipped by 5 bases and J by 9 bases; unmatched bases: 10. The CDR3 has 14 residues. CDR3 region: CASSVDRASGEQFF. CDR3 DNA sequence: TGTGCCAGCAGCGTCGACAGGGCCTCTGGTGAGCAGTTCTTC.

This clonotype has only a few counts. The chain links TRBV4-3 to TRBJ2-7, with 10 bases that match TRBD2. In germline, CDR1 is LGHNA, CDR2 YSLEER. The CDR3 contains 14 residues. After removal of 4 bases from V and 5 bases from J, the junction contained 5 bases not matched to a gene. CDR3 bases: TGCGCCAGCAGCCTAGGGACTAGCGCCCACGAGCAGTACTTC. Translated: CASSLGTSAHEQYF.

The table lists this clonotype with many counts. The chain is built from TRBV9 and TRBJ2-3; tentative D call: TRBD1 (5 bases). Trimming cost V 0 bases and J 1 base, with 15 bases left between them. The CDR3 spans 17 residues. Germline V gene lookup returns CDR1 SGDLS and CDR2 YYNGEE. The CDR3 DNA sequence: TGTGCCAGCAGCGTAGATATGGGGCTCATTGGCACAGATACGCAGTATTTT. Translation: CASSVDMGLIGTDTQYF.

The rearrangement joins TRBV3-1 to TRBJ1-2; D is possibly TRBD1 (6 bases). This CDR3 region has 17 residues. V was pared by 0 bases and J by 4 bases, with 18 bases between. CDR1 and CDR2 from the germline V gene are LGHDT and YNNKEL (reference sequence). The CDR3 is CASSQEVQGTRGYGYTF. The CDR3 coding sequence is TGTGCCAGCAGCCAAGAAGTGCAGGGGACCAGGGGCTATGGCTACACCTTC.

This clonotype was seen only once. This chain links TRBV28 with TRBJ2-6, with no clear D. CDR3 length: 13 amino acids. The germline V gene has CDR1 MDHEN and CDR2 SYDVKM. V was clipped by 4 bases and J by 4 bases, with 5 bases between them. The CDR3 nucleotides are TGTGCCAGCAGTTCCCCCGGGGCCAACGTCCTGACTTTC. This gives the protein CASSSPGANVLTF. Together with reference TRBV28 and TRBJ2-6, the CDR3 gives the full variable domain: DVKVTQSSRYLVKRTGEKVFLECVQDMDHENMFWYRQDPGLGLRLIYFSYDVKMKEKGDIPEGYSVSREKKERFSLILESASTNQTSMYLCASSSPGANVLTFGAGSRLTVL.

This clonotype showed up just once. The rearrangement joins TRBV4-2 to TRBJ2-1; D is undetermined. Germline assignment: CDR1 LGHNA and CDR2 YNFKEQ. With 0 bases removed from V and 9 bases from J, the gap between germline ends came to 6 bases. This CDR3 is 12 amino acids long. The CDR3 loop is CASSQESVEQFF. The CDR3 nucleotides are TGTGCCAGCAGCCAAGAAAGCGTTGAGCAGTTCTTC.

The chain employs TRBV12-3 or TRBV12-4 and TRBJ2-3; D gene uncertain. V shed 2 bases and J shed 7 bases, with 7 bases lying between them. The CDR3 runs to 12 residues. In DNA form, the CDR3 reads TGTGCCAGCAGTTTATTCGGGTATACGCAGTATTTT. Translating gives CASSLFGYTQYF.

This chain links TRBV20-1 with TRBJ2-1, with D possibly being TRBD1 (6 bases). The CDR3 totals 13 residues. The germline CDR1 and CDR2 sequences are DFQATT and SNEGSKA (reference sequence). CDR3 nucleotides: TGCAGCCCCGGGACAATCTCCTACAATGAGCAGTTCTTC. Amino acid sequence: CSPGTISYNEQFF.

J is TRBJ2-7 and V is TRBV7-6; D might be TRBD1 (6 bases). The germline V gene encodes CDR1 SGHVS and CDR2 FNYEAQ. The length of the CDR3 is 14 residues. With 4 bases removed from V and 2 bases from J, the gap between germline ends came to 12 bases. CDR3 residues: CASSSTGIAYEQYF. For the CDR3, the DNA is TGTGCCAGCAGCTCCACAGGGATCGCCTACGAGCAGTACTTC.

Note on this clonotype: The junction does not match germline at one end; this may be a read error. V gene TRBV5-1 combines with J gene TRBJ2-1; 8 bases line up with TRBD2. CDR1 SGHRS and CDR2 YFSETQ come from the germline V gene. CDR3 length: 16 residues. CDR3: CASSLEGGGIYNERFF. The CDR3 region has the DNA TGCGCCAGCAGCTTGGAAGGCGGGGGGATCTACAATGAGCGGTTCTTC.

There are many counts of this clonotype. The CDR3 here is CASSQESGQFYGYTF. The CDR3 DNA is TGTGCCAGCAGCCAAGAGAGCGGACAGTTCTATGGCTACACCTTC. The V and J genes are TRBV4-2 and TRBJ1-2, with D maybe TRBD1 (6 bases). V lost 0 bases and J 4 bases, leaving 12 bases between the germline ends. The CDR3 has 15 residues. Looked up from germline, CDR1 is LGHNA and CDR2 is YNFKEQ.

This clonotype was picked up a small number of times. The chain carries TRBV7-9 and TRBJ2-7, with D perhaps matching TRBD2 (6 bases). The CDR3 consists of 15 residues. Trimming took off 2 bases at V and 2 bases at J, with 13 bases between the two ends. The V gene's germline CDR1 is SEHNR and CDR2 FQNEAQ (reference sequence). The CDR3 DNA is TGTGCCAGCAGCTTAATCCAGGGAGGCCCCTACGAGCAGTACTTC. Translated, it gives CASSLIQGGPYEQYF.

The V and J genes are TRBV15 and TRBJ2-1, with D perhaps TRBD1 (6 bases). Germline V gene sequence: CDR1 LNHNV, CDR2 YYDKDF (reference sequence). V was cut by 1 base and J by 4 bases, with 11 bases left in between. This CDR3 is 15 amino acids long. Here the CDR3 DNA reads TGTGCCACCAGCAGAGGGACAGTATCGTACAATGAGCAGTTCTTC. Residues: CATSRGTVSYNEQFF.

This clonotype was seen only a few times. The CDR3 DNA follows: TGTGCCATCAGTGAGTCCGGGGCACCCCTCCACTTT. Translating gives CAISESGAPLHF. This chain connects TRBV10-3 to TRBJ1-6; D ambiguous. Trimming took 0 bases from V and 11 from J, leaving 5 bases between them. The CDR3 spans 12 residues. From germline, CDR1 is ENHRY and CDR2 SYGVKD.

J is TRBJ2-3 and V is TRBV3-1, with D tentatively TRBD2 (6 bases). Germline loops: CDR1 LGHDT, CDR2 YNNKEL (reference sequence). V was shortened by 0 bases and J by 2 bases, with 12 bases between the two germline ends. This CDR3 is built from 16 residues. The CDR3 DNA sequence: TGTGCCAGCAGCCAAGAGACGGGACTGCTCACAGATACGCAGTATTTT. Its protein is CASSQETGLLTDTQYF.